This TCR beta chain appears in the sequencing data of a study of blood T cells in healthy people across ages. Notes on the study in general: Diversity estimates from one million T cells were considered underestimates. It was not possible, with unsorted PBMCs, to conclusively compare naive and antigen-experienced cells. Significant beta diversity loss was already apparent by age around 40, declining roughly linearly.

The sample holds a few counts of this clonotype. Antigen specificity is unknown. A second roughly 6 to 12 cycle PCR used barcoded and J-beta primers. Every molecule of cDNA carried a tag from a template-switch adaptor with 12 random nucleotides. TCRdb analysed the 5' RACE reads with MiXCR anew, one entry per CDR3 protein. The table includes around 1,700,000 distinct CDR3 sequences, about 28% detected once. The V end lost 3 bases, the J end lost 3 bases, and 6 bases lay between the germline ends. CDR3 size: 14 residues. The chain uses TRBV12-3 or TRBV12-4 and TRBJ2-6; D gene uncertain. The specimen sequenced was blood. The clonotype comes from a woman in her 30s in good health. This CDR3 reads CASSFDRGANVLTF. The DNA for the CDR3 is TGTGCCAGCAGTTTTGATCGTGGGGCCAACGTCCTGACTTTC.